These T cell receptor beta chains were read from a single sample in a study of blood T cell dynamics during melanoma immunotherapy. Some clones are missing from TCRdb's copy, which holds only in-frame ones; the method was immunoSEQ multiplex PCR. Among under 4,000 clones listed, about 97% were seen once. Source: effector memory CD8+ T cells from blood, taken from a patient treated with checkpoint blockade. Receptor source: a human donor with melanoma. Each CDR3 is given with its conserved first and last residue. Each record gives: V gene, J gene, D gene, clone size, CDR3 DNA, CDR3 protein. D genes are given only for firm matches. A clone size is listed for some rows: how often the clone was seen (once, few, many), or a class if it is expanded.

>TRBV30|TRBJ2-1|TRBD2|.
TGTGCCTGGAGTTCAATTCCGGCGACTAGCGGATATTACAATGAGCAGTTCTTC
CAWSSIPATSGYYNEQFF
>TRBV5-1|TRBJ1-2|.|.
TGCGCCAGCAGCTTTACCGGGGGCGACTATGGCTACACCTTC
CASSFTGGDYGYTF
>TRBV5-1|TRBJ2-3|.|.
TGCGCCAGCAGCCCGGGCCCTTCCCGGTCCGCAGATACGCAGTATTTT
CASSPGPSRSADTQYF
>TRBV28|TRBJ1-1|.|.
TGTGCCAGCAGTTTTAGGTACAGTAAGGTGGGTGGGGCTGAAGCTTTCTTT
CASSFRYSKVGGAEAFF
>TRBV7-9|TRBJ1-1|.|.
TGTGCCAGCAGCTCCGGGGGGGTCGGATTGAACACTGAAGCTTTCTTT
CASSSGGVGLNTEAFF
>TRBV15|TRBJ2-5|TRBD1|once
TGTGCCACCAGCAGAGATTTCGACAGGGGCTGGGAGACCCAGTACTTC
CATSRDFDRGWETQYF
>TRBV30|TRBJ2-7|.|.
TGTGCCTGGAGTGACAACGAGCAGTACTTC
CAWSDNEQYF
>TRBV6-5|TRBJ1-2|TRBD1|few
TGTGCCAGCAGTGGAGGACAGGGGTTTCATGGCTACACCTTC
CASSGGQGFHGYTF
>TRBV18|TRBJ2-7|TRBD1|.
TGTGCCAGCTCGCCGGACAGGGGCGAACGGGACGAGCAGTACTTC
CASSPDRGERDEQYF
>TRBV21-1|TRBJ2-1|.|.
TGTGCCAGCAGCGGACTAGGAGTGGGGGGAGTCACCTACAATGAGCAGTTCTTC
CASSGLGVGGVTYNEQFF
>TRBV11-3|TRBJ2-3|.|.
TGTGCCAGCAGCTTATGGTCTGGGCACACAGATACGCAGTATTTT
CASSLWSGHTDTQYF
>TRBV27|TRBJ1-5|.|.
TGTGCCAGCAGTTTATCATTTGAAAATCAGCCCCAGCATTTT
CASSLSFENQPQHF
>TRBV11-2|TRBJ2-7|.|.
TGTGCCAGCAGCTTAGATCGGGTCGAACTCAAAGGTGCCTACGAGCAGTACTTC
CASSLDRVELKGAYEQYF
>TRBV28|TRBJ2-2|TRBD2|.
TGTGCCAGCAGGGGACTAGCGGAGAACACCGGGGAGCTGTTTTTT
CASRGLAENTGELFF
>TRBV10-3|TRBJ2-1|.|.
TGTGCCATCAGTGAGACCACTCCGTCGTACAATGAGCAGTTCTTC
CAISETTPSYNEQFF
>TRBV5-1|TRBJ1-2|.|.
TGCGCCAGCAGCTTGGTCGGAGAGACTCGGAGCTACACCTTC
CASSLVGETRSYTF
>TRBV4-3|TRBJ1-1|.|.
TGCGCCAGCAGCCAAATACAGATGAACACTGAAGCTTTCTTT
CASSQIQMNTEAFF
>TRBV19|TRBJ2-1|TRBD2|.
TGTGCCAGCGAAAGCGGGAGGAGCTCCTACAATGAGCAGTTCTTC
CASESGRSSYNEQFF
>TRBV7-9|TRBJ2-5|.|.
TGTGCCAGCAGCGCCGGAGTAAACCAAGAGACCCAGTACTTC
CASSAGVNQETQYF
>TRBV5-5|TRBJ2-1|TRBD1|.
TGTGCCAGCAGGTCCGGGACAGGGCCGTACAATGAGCAGTTCTTC
CASRSGTGPYNEQFF
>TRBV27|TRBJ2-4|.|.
TGTGCCAGCAGTTTATTTGGGGACGGACAAAACATTCAGTACTTC
CASSLFGDGQNIQYF
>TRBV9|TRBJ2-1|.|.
TGTGCCAGCACCCCGTGGCAGTTCTTC
CASTPWQFF
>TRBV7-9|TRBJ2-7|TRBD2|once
TGTGCCAGCAGCTTAAGACTAGCTTACGAGCAGTACTTC
CASSLRLAYEQYF
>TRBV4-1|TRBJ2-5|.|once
TGCGCCAGCAGCCAAGGTCAGGGGATAGGGTCAGGAGAGACCCAGTACTTC
CASSQGQGIGSGETQYF
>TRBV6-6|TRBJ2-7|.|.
TGTGCCAGCAGTTCTGAAACCTACGAGCAGTACTTC
CASSSETYEQYF
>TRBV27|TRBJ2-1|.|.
TGTGCCAGCAGCACCGGGACATGGCTTATGGATGAGCAGTTCTTC
CASSTGTWLMDEQFF
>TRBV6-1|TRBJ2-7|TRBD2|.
TGTGCCAGCACCCTGATCGGTAGCGGGAACTACGAGCAGTACTTC
CASTLIGSGNYEQYF